Presented here are 13 T cell receptor beta chains from one specimen sequenced in a study of blood T cell repertoires in COVID-19. Sequenced by immunoSEQ multiplex PCR; TCRdb stores in-frame clones only, minus some. This repertoire shows about 69,000 clones, around three quarters found once; its top ten account for 16%. Sequencing used peripheral blood. All receptors come from a man in his 60s with acute or convalescent COVID-19.

This chain uses TRBV18 with TRBJ1-6; 8 bases match TRBD1. V lost 3 bases to trimming and J lost 7 bases; unmatched junction nucleotides: 2. From germline, CDR1 is KGHSH and CDR2 LQKENI. CDR3 length: 14 amino acids. The DNA for the CDR3 is TGTGCCAGCTCACCGGACAGGGACAATTCACCCCTCCACTTT. It encodes CASSPDRDNSPLHF.

This clone has at least ten counts. V usage is TRBV5-4 and J usage is TRBJ1-1; the D gene is possibly TRBD1 (5 bases). Germline assignment: CDR1 SGHNT and CDR2 YYREEE (reference sequence). Trimming shortened V by 4 bases and J by 7 bases, and 23 bases separated the two germline ends. The CDR3 spans 16 residues. The CDR3 sequence: CASSPGGTAGHGEAFF. In DNA form, the CDR3 reads TGTGCCAGCAGCCCGGGGGGGACCGCAGGACATGGTGAAGCTTTCTTT.

In DNA form, the CDR3 reads TGTGCCAGCTCACCCCTGGGACAGGGAAACACCGGGGAGCTGTTTTTT. It codes for CASSPLGQGNTGELFF. The V call is TRBV18, the J call TRBJ2-2, with 9 bases lining up with TRBD1. The CDR3 covers 16 residues. The V gene end was trimmed by 3 bases and the J gene end by 2 bases; junction bases not matched to a gene: 4. CDR1 KGHSH and CDR2 LQKENI come from the germline V gene.

This clone came up many times. The chain couples TRBV11-2 to TRBJ2-7, with D possibly TRBD1 on 5 matching bases. Germline V gives CDR1 SGHAT, CDR2 FQNNGV. This CDR3 is 15 amino acids long. V lost 5 bases to trimming and J lost 5 bases, with 19 bases between them. The CDR3, as DNA: TGTGCCAGCAGCCCCAGGGAACACCTCCCCCACGAGCAGTACTTC. Translation: CASSPREHLPHEQYF. The full variable domain, rest sourced from reference TRBV11-2 and TRBJ2-7, is EAGVAQSPRYKIIEKRQSVAFWCNPISGHATLYWYQQILGQGPKLLIQFQNNGVVDDSQLPKDRFSAERLKGVDSTLKIQPAKLEDSAVYLCASSPREHLPHEQYFGPGTRLTVT.

This clone was seen more than once but under ten times. The rearrangement uses TRBV19 and TRBJ1-5; 10 bases map to TRBD1. With 5 bases clipped from V and 4 bases from J, the junction kept 2 bases outside the gene matches. In germline, CDR1 is LNHDA, CDR2 SQIVND (reference sequence). The CDR3 loop spans 14 amino acids. The CDR3 DNA reads as TGTGCCAGTAGTTGGACAGGGGGAAATCAGCCCCAGCATTTT. It encodes CASSWTGGNQPQHF.

This clone was recorded a few times. The gene calls are TRBV5-1 and TRBJ1-1; D is unclear. V lost 4 bases, J lost 5 bases, and 15 bases lay in between. The CDR3 extends over 14 amino acids. Germline V gives CDR1 SGHRS, CDR2 YFSETQ. In nucleotides, the CDR3 is TGCGCCAGCAGCCCCGGCAAGCCGGGGACTGAAGCTTTCTTT. Translation: CASSPGKPGTEAFF.

The chain carries TRBV18 and TRBJ1-5; TRBD1 is a possible D gene (5 bases). CDR3 length: 14 amino acids. V lost 3 bases to trimming and J lost 3 bases, with 9 bases between them. Germline V gene sequence: CDR1 KGHSH, CDR2 LQKENI. The CDR3 is CASSPQGNNQPQHF. The CDR3 DNA sequence: TGTGCCAGCTCACCGCAGGGCAACAATCAGCCCCAGCATTTT.

This rearrangement joins TRBV5-6 to TRBJ2-7; a possible D gene is TRBD1 (6 bases). In germline, CDR1 is SGHDT, CDR2 YYEEEE. The CDR3 covers 14 residues. The germline V and J ends were trimmed by 0 bases and 0 bases, with 7 bases remaining between them. The CDR3 region has the DNA TGTGCCAGCAGCTTGGACAGGGTCTCCTACGAGCAGTACTTC. Its protein product is CASSLDRVSYEQYF. The variable domain in full, completed from reference TRBV5-6 and TRBJ2-7, reads DAGVTQSPTHLIKTRGQQVTLRCSPKSGHDTVSWYQQALGQGPQFIFQYYEEEERQRGNFPDRFSGHQFPNYSSELNVNALLLGDSALYLCASSLDRVSYEQYFGPGTRLTVT.

This clone was observed once. This chain connects TRBV9 to TRBJ2-7, with TRBD1 matching 7 bases. CDR3 length: 14 amino acids. Losses at the gene ends were 3 bases for V and 3 bases for J; bases not matched to a gene: 6. Germline CDR1 is SGDLS and CDR2 is YYNGEE. CDR3 sequence: CASSANYRGYEQYF. CDR3 coding DNA: TGTGCCAGCAGCGCAAACTACAGGGGCTACGAGCAGTACTTC.

This chain links TRBV14 with TRBJ2-3, with 9 bases fitting TRBD1. There are 15 residues in the CDR3. Looked up from germline, CDR1 is SGHDN and CDR2 is FVKESK. V trimming: 3 bases; J trimming: 0 bases; junction bases outside the gene matches: 1. DNA for the CDR3: TGTGCCAGCAGCCAGGACAGGGGCAGCACAGATACGCAGTATTTT. The encoded protein is CASSQDRGSTDTQYF.

V is TRBV25-1 and J is TRBJ2-7; possibly TRBD1 for D (5 bases). The CDR3 totals 14 residues. Between the trimmed V and J ends, which lost 5 bases and 0 bases, there was a span of 11 bases. The germline CDR1 and CDR2 sequences are MGHDK and SYGVNS. This chain's CDR3 is CASSRGTLSYEQYF. The CDR3, as DNA: TGTGCCAGCAGTAGGGGCACCCTCTCCTACGAGCAGTACTTC.

CDR3 coding DNA: TGCGCCAGCAGCTGGAACAGGGCCCCAGATACGCAGTATTTT. Its protein is CASSWNRAPDTQYF. This chain joins TRBV5-1 and TRBJ2-3; weak D call: TRBD1 (6 bases). Germline loops: CDR1 SGHRS, CDR2 YFSETQ. Trimming left V 3 bases short and J 4 bases short, with 12 bases between. This CDR3 is 14 amino acids long.

The chain joins TRBV5-4 to TRBJ1-3, with 9 bases fitting TRBD1. The CDR3 totals 18 residues. In germline, CDR1 is SGHNT, CDR2 YYREEE (reference sequence). After removal of 0 bases from V and 0 bases from J, the junction contained 7 bases not matched to a gene. For the CDR3, the DNA is TGTGCCAGCAGCTTGGGTGGGGGACAGGGATACTCTGGAAACACCATATATTTT. Translated: CASSLGGGQGYSGNTIYF.